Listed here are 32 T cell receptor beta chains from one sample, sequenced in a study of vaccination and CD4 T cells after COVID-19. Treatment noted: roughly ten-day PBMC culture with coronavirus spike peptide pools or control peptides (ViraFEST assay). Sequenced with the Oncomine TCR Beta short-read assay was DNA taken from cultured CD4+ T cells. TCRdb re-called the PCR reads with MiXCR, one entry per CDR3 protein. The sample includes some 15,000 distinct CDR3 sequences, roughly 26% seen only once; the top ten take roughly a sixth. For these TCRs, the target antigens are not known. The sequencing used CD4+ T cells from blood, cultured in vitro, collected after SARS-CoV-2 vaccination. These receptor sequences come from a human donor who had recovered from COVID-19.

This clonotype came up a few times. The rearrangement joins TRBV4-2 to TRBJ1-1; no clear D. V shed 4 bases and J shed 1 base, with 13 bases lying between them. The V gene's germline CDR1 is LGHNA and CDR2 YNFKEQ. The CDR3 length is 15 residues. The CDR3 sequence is CASSLESRTNTEAFF. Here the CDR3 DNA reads TGTGCCAGCAGCCTCGAATCGCGAACGAACACTGAAGCTTTCTTT.

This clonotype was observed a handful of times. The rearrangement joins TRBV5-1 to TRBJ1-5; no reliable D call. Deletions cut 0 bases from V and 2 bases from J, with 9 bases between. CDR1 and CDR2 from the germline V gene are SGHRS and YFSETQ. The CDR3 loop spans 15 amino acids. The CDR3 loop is CASSLAGVGNQPQHF. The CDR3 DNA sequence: TGCGCCAGCAGCTTGGCCGGGGTAGGCAATCAGCCCCAGCATTTT.

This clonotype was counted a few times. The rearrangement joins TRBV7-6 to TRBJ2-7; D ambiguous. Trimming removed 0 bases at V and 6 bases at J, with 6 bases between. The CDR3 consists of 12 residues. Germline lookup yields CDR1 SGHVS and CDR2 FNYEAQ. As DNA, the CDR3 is TGTGCCAGCAGCTTAGCCCCGCCCGAGCAGTACTTC. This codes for CASSLAPPEQYF.

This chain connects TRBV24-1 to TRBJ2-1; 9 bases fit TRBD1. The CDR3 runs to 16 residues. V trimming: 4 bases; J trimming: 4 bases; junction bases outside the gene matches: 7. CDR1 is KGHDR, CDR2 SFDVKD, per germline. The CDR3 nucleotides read TGTGCCACCAGTGACCCTGGGACAGGGCCTTACAATGAGCAGTTCTTC. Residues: CATSDPGTGPYNEQFF.

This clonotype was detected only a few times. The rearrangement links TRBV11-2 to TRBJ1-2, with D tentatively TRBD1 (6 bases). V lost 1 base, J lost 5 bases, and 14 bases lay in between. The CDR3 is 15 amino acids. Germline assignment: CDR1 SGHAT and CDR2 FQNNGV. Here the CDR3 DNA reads TGTGCCAGCAGCTTAGTATCAGGGGCGGAGTATGGCTACACCTTC. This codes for CASSLVSGAEYGYTF.

For the CDR3, the DNA is TGTGCCAGCAGTGAAGCAGGCGCTAACTATGGCTACACCTTC. Translating gives CASSEAGANYGYTF. The rearrangement joins TRBV2 to TRBJ1-2; D is unclear. Germline-derived CDR1 and CDR2 are SNHLY and FYNNEI. Between the trimmed V and J ends, which lost 0 bases and 0 bases, there was a span of 5 bases. This CDR3 has 14 amino acids.

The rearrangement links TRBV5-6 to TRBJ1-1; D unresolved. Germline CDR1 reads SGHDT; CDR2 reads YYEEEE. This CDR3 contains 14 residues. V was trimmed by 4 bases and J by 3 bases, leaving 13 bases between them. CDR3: CASSRASEDTEAFF. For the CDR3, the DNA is TGTGCCAGCAGCCGGGCCTCAGAGGACACTGAAGCTTTCTTT.

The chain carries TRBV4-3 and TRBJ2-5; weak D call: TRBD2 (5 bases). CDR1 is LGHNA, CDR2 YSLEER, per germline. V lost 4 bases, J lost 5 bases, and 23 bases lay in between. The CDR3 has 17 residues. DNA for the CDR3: TGCGCCAGCAGCCCAAACGGCTACCCACTAGGTCAGGAGACCCAGTACTTC. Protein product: CASSPNGYPLGQETQYF.

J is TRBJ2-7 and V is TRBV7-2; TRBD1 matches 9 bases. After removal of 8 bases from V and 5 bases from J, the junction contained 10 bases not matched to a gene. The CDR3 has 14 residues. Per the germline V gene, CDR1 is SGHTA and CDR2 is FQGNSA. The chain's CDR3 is CASAPRTGVDEQYF. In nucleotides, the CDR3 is TGTGCCAGCGCCCCGAGGACAGGGGTCGACGAGCAGTACTTC.

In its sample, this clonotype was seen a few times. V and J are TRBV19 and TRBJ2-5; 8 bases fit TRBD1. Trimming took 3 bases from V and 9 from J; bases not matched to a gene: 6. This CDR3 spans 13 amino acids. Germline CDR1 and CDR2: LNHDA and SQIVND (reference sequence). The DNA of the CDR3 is TGTGCCAGTAGTATGGGGACAGGCAAGGCCCAGTACTTC. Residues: CASSMGTGKAQYF.

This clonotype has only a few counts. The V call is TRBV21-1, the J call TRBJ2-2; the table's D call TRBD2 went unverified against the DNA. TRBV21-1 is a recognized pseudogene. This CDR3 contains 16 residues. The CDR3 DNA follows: TGTGCCAGCAGAAGCGGCCAGCAACCGAACACCGGGGAGCTGTTTTTT. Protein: CASRSGQQPNTGELFF.

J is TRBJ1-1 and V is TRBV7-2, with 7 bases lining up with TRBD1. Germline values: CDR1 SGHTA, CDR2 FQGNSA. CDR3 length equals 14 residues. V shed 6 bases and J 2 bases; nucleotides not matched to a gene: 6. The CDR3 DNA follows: TGTGCCAGCAGGGCAGGGGGACCCAACACTGAAGCTTTCTTT. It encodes CASRAGGPNTEAFF.

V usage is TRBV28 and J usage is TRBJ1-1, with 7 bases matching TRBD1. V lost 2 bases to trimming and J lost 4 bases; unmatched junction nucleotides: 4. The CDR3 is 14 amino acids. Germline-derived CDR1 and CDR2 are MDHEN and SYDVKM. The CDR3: CASSLRQGGTEAFF. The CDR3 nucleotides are TGTGCCAGCAGTTTACGGCAGGGGGGCACTGAAGCTTTCTTT.

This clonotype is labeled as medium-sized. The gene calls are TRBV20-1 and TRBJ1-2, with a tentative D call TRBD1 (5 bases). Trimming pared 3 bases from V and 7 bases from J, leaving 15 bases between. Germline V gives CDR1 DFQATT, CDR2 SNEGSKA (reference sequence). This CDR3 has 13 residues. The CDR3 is CSASESGPRGYTF. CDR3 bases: TGCAGTGCTAGTGAATCGGGGCCGCGTGGCTACACCTTC.

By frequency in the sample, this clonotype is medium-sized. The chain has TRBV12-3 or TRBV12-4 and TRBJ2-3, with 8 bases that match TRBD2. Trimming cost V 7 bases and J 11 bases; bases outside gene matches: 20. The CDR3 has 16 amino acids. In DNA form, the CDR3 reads TGTGCCAGCACCTCCCTGGGAGCTAGCGGGCTTTCGAGGCAGTATTTT. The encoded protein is CASTSLGASGLSRQYF.

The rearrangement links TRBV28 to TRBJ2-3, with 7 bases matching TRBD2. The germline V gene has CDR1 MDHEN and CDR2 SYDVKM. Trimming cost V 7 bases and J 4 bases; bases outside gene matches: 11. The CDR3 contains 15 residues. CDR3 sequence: CASTLRGGSSDTQYF. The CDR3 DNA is TGTGCCAGCACCCTTCGTGGCGGGAGTTCAGATACGCAGTATTTT. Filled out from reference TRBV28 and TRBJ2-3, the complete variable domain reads DVKVTQSSRYLVKRTGEKVFLECVQDMDHENMFWYRQDPGLGLRLIYFSYDVKMKEKGDIPEGYSVSREKKERFSLILESASTNQTSMYLCASTLRGGSSDTQYFGPGTRLTVL.

The CDR3 nucleotides read TGTGCCAGCAGTTCTCGACCGGGACCCCTCCTAAATGAGCAGTTCTTC. This codes for CASSSRPGPLLNEQFF. The gene calls are TRBV6-5 and TRBJ2-1; possibly TRBD1 or TRBD2 for D (5 bases each). V lost 4 bases to trimming and J lost 7 bases, with 20 bases between them. Germline lookup yields CDR1 MNHEY and CDR2 SVGAGI. This CDR3 region has 16 residues.

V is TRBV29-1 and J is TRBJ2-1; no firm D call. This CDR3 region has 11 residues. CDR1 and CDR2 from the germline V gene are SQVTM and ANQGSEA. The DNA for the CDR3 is TGCAGTGCCTCAGTAAACAATGAGCAGTTCTTC. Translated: CSASVNNEQFF.

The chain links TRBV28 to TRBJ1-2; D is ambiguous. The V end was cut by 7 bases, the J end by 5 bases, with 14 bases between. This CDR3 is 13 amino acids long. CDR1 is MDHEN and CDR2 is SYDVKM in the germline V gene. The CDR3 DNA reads TGTGCCAGCACCCCCGGGCGCGTATATGGCTACACCTTC. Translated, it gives CASTPGRVYGYTF.

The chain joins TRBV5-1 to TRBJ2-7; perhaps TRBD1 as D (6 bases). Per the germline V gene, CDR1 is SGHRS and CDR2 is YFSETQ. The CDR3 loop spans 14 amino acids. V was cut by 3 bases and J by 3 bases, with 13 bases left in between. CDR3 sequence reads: CASSSGQIVYEQYF. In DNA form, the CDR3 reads TGCGCCAGCAGCTCTGGACAGATAGTCTACGAGCAGTACTTC.

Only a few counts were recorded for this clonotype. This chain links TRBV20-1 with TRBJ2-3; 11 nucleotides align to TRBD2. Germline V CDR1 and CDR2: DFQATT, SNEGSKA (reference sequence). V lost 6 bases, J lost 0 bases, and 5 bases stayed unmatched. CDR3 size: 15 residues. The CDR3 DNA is TGCAGTGCAGGCCCTAGCGGGGGGAGCACAGATACGCAGTATTTT. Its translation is CSAGPSGGSTDTQYF.

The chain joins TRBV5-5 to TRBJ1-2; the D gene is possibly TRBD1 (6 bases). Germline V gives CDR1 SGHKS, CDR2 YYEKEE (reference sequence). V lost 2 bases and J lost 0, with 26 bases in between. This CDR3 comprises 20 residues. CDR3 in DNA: TGTGCCAGCAGCTTTCCCAGAAACATACCGACAGGTCCTTCTAACTATGGCTACACCTTC. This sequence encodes CASSFPRNIPTGPSNYGYTF.

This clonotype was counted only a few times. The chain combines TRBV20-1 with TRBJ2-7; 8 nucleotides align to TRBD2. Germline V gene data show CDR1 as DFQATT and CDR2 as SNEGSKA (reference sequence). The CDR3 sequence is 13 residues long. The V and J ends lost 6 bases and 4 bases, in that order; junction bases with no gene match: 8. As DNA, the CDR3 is TGCAGTGCACCGGTAGCGGGATTTTACGAGCAGTACTTC. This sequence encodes CSAPVAGFYEQYF.

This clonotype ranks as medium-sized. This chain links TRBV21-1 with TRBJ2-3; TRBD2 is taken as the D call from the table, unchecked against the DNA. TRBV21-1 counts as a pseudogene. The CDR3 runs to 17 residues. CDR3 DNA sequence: TGTGCCAGCAGCATGAGGGAGCGGGAGGCCTCCACAGATACGCAGTATTTT. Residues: CASSMREREASTDTQYF.

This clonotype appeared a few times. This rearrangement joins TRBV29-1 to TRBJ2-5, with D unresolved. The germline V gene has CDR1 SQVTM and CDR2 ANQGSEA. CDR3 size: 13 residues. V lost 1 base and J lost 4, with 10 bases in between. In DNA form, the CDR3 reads TGCAGCGTTGAAGGTACAGTGGGAGAGACCCAGTACTTC. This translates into CSVEGTVGETQYF.

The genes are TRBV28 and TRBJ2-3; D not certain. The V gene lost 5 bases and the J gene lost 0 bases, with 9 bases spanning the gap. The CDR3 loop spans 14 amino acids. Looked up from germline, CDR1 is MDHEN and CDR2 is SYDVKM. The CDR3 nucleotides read TGTGCCAGCAGTCTCCCTGCTAGCACAGATACGCAGTATTTT. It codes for CASSLPASTDTQYF.

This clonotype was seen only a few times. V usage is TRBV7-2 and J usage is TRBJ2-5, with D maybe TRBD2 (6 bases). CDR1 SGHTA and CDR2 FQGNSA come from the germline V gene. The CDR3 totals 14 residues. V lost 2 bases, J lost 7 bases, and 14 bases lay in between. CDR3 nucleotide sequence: TGTGCCAGCAGCTTACAAGGGGACGGGGGGACCCAGTACTTC. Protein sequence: CASSLQGDGGTQYF. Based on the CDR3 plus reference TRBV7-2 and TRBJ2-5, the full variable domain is GAGVSQSPSNKVTEKGKDVELRCDPISGHTALYWYRQSLGQGLEFLIYFQGNSAPDKSGLPSDRFSAERTGGSVSTLTIQRTQQEDSAVYLCASSLQGDGGTQYFGPGTRLLVL.

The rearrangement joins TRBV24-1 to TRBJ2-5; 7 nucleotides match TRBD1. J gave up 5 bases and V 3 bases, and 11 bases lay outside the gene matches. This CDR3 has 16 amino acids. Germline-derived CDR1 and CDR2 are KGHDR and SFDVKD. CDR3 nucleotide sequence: TGTGCCACCAGTGATGCCCCGGGACAGCCCTGGGAGACCCAGTACTTC. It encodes CATSDAPGQPWETQYF.

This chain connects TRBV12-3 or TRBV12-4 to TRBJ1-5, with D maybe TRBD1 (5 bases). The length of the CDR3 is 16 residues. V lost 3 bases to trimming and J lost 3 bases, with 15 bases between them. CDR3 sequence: CASSFQLTGVNQPQHF. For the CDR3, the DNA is TGTGCCAGCAGTTTTCAGTTGACGGGGGTCAATCAGCCCCAGCATTTT.

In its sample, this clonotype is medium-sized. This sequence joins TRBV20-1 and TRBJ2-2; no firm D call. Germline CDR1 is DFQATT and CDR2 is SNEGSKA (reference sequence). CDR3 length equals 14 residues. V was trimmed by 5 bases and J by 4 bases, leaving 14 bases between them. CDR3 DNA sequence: TGCAGTGCTGGCCAAGGATTGGTCACCGGGGAGCTGTTTTTT. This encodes CSAGQGLVTGELFF.

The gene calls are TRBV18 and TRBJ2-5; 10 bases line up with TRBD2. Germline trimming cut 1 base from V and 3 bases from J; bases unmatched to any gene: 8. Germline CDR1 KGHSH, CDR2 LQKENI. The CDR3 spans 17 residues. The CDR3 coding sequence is TGTGCCAGCTCACCACGGTTCGTACTAGCGGGAAAAGAGACCCAGTACTTC. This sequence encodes CASSPRFVLAGKETQYF.

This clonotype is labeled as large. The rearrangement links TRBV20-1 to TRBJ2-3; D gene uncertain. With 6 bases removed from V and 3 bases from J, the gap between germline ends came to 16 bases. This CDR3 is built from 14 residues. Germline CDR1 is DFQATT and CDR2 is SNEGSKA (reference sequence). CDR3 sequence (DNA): TGCAGTGCAAAAGGCCTCCTCCTGACAGATACGCAGTATTTT. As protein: CSAKGLLLTDTQYF.